One and the same sample provided the 16 T cell receptor beta chains below, sequenced in a study of blood T cell repertoires in COVID-19. The table came from immunoSEQ multiplex PCR; TCRdb's copy has only in-frame clones and leaves some out. This table has under 300,000 clones, roughly 89% appearing once. The material sequenced was peripheral blood. The receptors here all came from a woman in her forties who had recovered from COVID-19.

The rearrangement uses TRBV7-9 and TRBJ2-5; TRBD2 might be the D (6 bases). The CDR3 length is 15 residues. From germline, CDR1 is SEHNR and CDR2 FQNEAQ (reference sequence). The V gene lost 5 bases and the J gene lost 1 base, with 14 bases spanning the gap. In DNA, the CDR3 is TGTGCCAGCAGCCGGGGGACCGGCCCCCAAGAGACCCAGTACTTC. It codes for CASSRGTGPQETQYF.

This chain uses TRBV9 with TRBJ2-3; TRBD2 aligns across 10 bases. The germline V gene has CDR1 SGDLS and CDR2 YYNGEE. Trimming removed 0 bases from V and 2 bases from J; junction bases left unmatched: 9. CDR3 length: 18 amino acids. The CDR3 nucleotides read TGTGCCAGCAGCGTAGGACTAGCGGGCTCCTCCATCACAGATACGCAGTATTTT. This codes for CASSVGLAGSSITDTQYF.

This clone was counted between two and nine times. This chain uses TRBV9 with TRBJ2-7; 7 bases fit TRBD1. The CDR3 has 15 amino acids. Germline loops: CDR1 SGDLS, CDR2 YYNGEE. V gave up 3 bases and J gave up 3 bases; unmatched junction bases: 9. The CDR3 sequence is CASSALGTADYEQYF. The CDR3 region has the DNA TGTGCCAGCAGCGCCCTGGGGACAGCTGACTACGAGCAGTACTTC.

V is TRBV27 and J is TRBJ2-7; D ambiguous. CDR1 is MNHEY, CDR2 SMNVEV, per germline (reference sequence). Trimming removed 3 bases from V and 3 bases from J, with 9 bases in between. The CDR3 runs to 13 residues. The CDR3 nucleotides read TGTGCCAGCAGTTTGGTGGGCAGCTACGAGCAGTACTTC. It encodes CASSLVGSYEQYF.

In DNA form, the CDR3 reads TGCGCCAGCAGCCTCGGACAGGGCGGGGGAAACATTCAGTACTTC. Translated, it gives CASSLGQGGGNIQYF. J is TRBJ2-4 and V is TRBV5-1; D perhaps matches TRBD1 (8 bases). V lost 4 bases, J lost 6 bases, and 17 bases lay in between. Germline CDR1 is SGHRS and CDR2 is YFSETQ. The CDR3 loop spans 15 amino acids. Based on the CDR3 plus reference TRBV5-1 and TRBJ2-4, the full variable domain is KAGVTQTPRYLIKTRGQQVTLSCSPISGHRSVSWYQQTPGQGLQFLFEYFSETQRNKGNFPGRFSGRQFSNSRSEMNVSTLELGDSALYLCASSLGQGGGNIQYFGAGTRLSVL.

This chain links TRBV7-9 with TRBJ2-1; tentative D call: TRBD2 (6 bases). V lost 2 bases, J lost 8 bases, and 16 bases lay in between. CDR1 and CDR2 from the germline V gene are SEHNR and FQNEAQ (reference sequence). This CDR3 region has 15 residues. CDR3 nucleotides: TGTGCCAGCAGCTTATTCCCCGGGGGTGAGGATGAGCAGTTCTTC. This translates into CASSLFPGGEDEQFF. The full variable domain, its missing parts supplied by reference TRBV7-9 and TRBJ2-1, is DTGVSQNPRHKITKRGQNVTFRCDPISEHNRLYWYRQTLGQGPEFLTYFQNEAQLEKSRLLSDRFSAERPKGSFSTLEIQRTEQGDSAMYLCASSLFPGGEDEQFFGPGTRLTVL.

This chain joins TRBV12-3 or TRBV12-4 and TRBJ2-1; D is perhaps TRBD2 (6 bases). The CDR3 is 13 residues long. V was pared by 6 bases and J by 3 bases, with 9 bases between. The CDR3 nucleotides read TGTGCCAGCAGCCCGGGACTCTACAATGAGCAGTTCTTC. It is translated as CASSPGLYNEQFF.

This sequence joins TRBV28 and TRBJ1-5, with TRBD1 as a possible D gene (5 bases). With 4 bases removed from V and 4 bases from J, the gap between germline ends came to 8 bases. CDR1 is MDHEN and CDR2 is SYDVKM in the germline V gene. The CDR3 is made up of 13 amino acids. DNA for the CDR3: TGTGCCAGCAGTTGGGGGGGGAATCAGCCCCAGCATTTT. This sequence encodes CASSWGGNQPQHF.

The V call is TRBV5-1, the J call TRBJ2-1; no firm D call. Trimming took 1 base from V and 5 from J, leaving 7 bases between them. CDR1 and CDR2 (germline): SGHRS, YFSETQ. The CDR3 extends over 13 amino acids. CDR3 sequence (DNA): TGCGCCAGCAGCTTGTTAGCTGACAATGAGCAGTTCTTC. Its protein is CASSLLADNEQFF.

This chain joins TRBV18 and TRBJ2-3, with D possibly matching TRBD2 (6 bases). This CDR3 has 16 amino acids. Germline-derived CDR1 and CDR2 are KGHSH and LQKENI. V gave up 2 bases and J gave up 2 bases, with 14 bases separating them. The CDR3 loop reads CASSPKGSGHTDTQYF. The CDR3 nucleotides read TGTGCCAGCTCACCAAAGGGTAGCGGCCACACAGATACGCAGTATTTT.

The chain carries TRBV14 and TRBJ2-7, with 8 bases lining up with TRBD2. Germline trimming cut 3 bases from V and 3 bases from J; bases unmatched to any gene: 7. Germline V gives CDR1 SGHDN, CDR2 FVKESK. This CDR3 region has 15 residues. The CDR3: CASSQAREARYEQYF. In nucleotides, the CDR3 is TGTGCCAGCAGCCAGGCGCGGGAGGCCCGCTACGAGCAGTACTTC.

V and J are TRBV28 and TRBJ2-3; 7 bases are shared with TRBD1. The CDR3 has 15 residues. Unmatched junction bases numbered 7, after V lost 2 bases and J lost 5 bases. Germline V gene sequence: CDR1 MDHEN, CDR2 SYDVKM. The CDR3 coding sequence is TGTGCCAGCAGTTTACAGGCAGGGGGAATAGATACGCAGTATTTT. This encodes CASSLQAGGIDTQYF.

The V call is TRBV12-5, the J call TRBJ1-1; TRBD1 agrees at 7 bases. The CDR3 covers 15 residues. CDR1 LGHNT and CDR2 FRNRAP come from the germline V gene. V was pared by 1 base and J by 2 bases, with 4 bases of the junction left unmatched. The CDR3 spells CASGLGGTANTEAFF. CDR3 bases: TGTGCTAGTGGTTTGGGAGGGACAGCAAACACTGAAGCTTTCTTT.

A word on this clone: Within the sample, other DNA sequences also encode this same CDR3. This rearrangement joins TRBV6-1 to TRBJ2-1; D perhaps matches TRBD2 (5 bases). Trimming cost V 0 bases and J 0 bases, with 6 bases left between them. The CDR3 consists of 15 residues. CDR1 is MNHNS and CDR2 is SASEGT in the germline V gene. CDR3 nucleotides: TGTGCCAGCAGTGAAGCAAGCGGCTCCTACAATGAGCAGTTCTTC. The encoded protein is CASSEASGSYNEQFF.

The chain is built from TRBV28 and TRBJ2-2; D not resolved. CDR1 is MDHEN and CDR2 is SYDVKM in the germline V gene. The CDR3 is made up of 15 amino acids. The ends were cut back, 1 base at V and 3 bases at J, with 9 bases in the middle. The CDR3 bases are TGTGCCAGCAGTTTATCCCCAGACTACACCGGGGAGCTGTTTTTT. Amino acid sequence: CASSLSPDYTGELFF. Using reference TRBV28 and TRBJ2-2 for the parts outside the CDR3, the full variable domain is DVKVTQSSRYLVKRTGEKVFLECVQDMDHENMFWYRQDPGLGLRLIYFSYDVKMKEKGDIPEGYSVSREKKERFSLILESASTNQTSMYLCASSLSPDYTGELFFGEGSRLTVL.

This clone was seen only once. This chain links TRBV20-1 with TRBJ2-7; TRBD2 matches 9 bases. The CDR3 length is 13 residues. V shed 3 bases and J 3 bases; nucleotides not matched to a gene: 3. Germline V gene lookup returns CDR1 DFQATT and CDR2 SNEGSKA (reference sequence). CDR3 nucleotides: TGCAGTGCTAGTCGGCGGGAGGGCTACGAGCAGTACTTC. Translating it yields CSASRREGYEQYF.